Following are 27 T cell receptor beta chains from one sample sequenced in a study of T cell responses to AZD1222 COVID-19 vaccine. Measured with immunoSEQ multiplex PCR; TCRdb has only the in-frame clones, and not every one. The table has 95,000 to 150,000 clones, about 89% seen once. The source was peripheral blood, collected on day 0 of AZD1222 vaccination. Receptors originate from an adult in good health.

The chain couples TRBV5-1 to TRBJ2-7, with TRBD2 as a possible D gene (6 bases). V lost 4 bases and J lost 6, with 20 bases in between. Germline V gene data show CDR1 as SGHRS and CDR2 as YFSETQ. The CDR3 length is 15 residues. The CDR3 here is CASSPSGGGRSEQYF. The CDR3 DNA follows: TGCGCCAGCAGCCCAAGTGGGGGTGGGAGGAGCGAGCAGTACTTC.

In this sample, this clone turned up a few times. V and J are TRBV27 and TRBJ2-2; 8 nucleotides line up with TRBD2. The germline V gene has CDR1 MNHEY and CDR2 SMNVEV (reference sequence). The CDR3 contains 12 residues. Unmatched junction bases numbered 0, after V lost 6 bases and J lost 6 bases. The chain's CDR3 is CASRRGAGELFF. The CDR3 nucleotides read TGTGCCAGCAGGCGGGGGGCCGGGGAGCTGTTTTTT.

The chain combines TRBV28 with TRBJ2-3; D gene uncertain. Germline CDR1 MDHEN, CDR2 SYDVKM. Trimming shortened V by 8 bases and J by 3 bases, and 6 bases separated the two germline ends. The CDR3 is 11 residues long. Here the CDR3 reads CASGNTDTQYF. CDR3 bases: TGTGCCAGCGGAAATACAGATACGCAGTATTTT. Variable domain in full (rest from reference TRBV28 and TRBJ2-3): DVKVTQSSRYLVKRTGEKVFLECVQDMDHENMFWYRQDPGLGLRLIYFSYDVKMKEKGDIPEGYSVSREKKERFSLILESASTNQTSMYLCASGNTDTQYFGPGTRLTVL.

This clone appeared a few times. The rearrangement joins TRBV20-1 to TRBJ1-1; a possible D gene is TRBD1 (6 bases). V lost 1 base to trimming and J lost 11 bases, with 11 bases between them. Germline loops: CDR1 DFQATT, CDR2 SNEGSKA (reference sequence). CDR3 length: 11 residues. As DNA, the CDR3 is TGCAGTGCTAGAGTAGGGGGGTCGGCTTTCTTT. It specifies CSARVGGSAFF.

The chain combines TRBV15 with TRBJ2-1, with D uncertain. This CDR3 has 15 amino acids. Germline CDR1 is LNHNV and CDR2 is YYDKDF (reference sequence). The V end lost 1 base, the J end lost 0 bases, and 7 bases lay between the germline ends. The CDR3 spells CATSRAHFSYNEQFF. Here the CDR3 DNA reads TGTGCCACCAGCAGAGCTCACTTCTCCTACAATGAGCAGTTCTTC.

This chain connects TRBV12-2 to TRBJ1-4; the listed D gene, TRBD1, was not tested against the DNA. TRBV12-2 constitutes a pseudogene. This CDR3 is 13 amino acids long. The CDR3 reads CASRRQSNEKLFF. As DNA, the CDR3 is TGTGCAAGTCGGCGACAGAGTAATGAAAAACTGTTTTTT.

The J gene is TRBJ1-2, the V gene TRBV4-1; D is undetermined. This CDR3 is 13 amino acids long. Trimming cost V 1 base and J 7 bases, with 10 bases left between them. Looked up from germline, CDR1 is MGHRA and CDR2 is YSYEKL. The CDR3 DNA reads TGCGCCAGCAGCCAAGGGAGTATGGGTGGCTACACCTTC. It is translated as CASSQGSMGGYTF.

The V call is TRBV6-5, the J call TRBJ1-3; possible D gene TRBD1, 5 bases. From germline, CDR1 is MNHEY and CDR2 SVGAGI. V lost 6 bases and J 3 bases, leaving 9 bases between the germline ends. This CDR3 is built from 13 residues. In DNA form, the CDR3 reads TGTGCCAGCAGGGGCAGGGATGGAAACACCATATATTTT. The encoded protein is CASRGRDGNTIYF.

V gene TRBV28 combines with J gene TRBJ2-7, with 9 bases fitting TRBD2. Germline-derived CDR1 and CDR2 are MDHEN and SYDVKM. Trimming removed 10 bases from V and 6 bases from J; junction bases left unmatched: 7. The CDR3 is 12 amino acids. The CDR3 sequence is CATLAGVGEQYF. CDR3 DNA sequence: TGTGCCACCTTAGCGGGAGTTGGCGAGCAGTACTTC.

The CDR3 sequence is CASSPGGLDGYGYTF. The CDR3 region has the DNA TGTGCCAGCAGCCCGGGGGGCTTGGACGGCTATGGCTACACCTTC. The chain carries TRBV5-6 and TRBJ1-2; a possible D gene is TRBD1 (6 bases). Between the trimmed V and J ends, which lost 4 bases and 4 bases, there was a span of 17 bases. The CDR3 runs 15 residues. Germline CDR1 is SGHDT and CDR2 is YYEEEE.

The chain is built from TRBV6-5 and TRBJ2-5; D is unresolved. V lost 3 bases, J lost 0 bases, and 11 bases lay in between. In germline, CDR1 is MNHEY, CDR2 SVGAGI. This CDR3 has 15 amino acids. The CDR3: CASSYSDTYQETQYF. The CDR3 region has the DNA TGTGCCAGCAGTTATTCAGACACGTACCAAGAGACCCAGTACTTC.

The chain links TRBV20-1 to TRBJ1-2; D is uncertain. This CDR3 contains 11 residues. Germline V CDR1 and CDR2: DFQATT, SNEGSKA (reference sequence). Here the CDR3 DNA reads TGCAGGCCGGGTCCCCCTCATGGCTACACCTTC. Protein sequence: CRPGPPHGYTF.

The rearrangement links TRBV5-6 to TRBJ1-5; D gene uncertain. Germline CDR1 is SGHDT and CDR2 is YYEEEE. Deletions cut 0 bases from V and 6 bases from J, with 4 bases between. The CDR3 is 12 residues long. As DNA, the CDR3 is TGTGCCAGCAGCTTGGGACGTCAGCCCCAGCATTTT. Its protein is CASSLGRQPQHF.

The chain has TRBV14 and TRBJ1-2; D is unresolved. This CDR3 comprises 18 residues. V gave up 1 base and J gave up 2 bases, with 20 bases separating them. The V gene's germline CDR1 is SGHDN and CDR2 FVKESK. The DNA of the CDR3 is TGTGCCAGCAGCCAAGTGTTTGGAATCGAGGGTTTAAACTATGGCTACACCTTC. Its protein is CASSQVFGIEGLNYGYTF.

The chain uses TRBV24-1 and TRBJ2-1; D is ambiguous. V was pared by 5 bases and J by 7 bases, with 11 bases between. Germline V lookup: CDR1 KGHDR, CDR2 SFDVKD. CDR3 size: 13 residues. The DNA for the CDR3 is TGTGCCACCAGTGGGCTAATACAAAATGAGCAGTTCTTC. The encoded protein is CATSGLIQNEQFF.

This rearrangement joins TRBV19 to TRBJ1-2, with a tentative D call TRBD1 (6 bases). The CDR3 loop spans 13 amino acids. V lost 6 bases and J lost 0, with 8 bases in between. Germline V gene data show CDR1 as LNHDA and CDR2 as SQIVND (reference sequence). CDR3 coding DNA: TGTGCCAGTAGGAGGACAGCTAACTATGGCTACACCTTC. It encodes CASRRTANYGYTF.

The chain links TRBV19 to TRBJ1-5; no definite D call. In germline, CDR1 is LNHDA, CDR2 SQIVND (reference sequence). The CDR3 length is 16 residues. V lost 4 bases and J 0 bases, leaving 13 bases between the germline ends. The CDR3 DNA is TGTGCCAGTAGTACCCCTAGTGGGGTTAGCAATCAGCCCCAGCATTTT. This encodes CASSTPSGVSNQPQHF.

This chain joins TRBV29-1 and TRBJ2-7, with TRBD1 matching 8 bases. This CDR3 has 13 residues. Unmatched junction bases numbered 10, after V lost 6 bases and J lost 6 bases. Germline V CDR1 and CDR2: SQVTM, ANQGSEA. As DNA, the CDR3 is TGCAGCGTCCGACAGGGGCCGCGTGGCGAGCAGTACTTC. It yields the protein CSVRQGPRGEQYF.

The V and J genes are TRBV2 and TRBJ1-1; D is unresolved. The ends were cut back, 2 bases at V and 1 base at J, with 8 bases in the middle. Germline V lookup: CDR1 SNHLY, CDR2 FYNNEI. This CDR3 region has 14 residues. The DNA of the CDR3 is TGTGCCAGCAGTGAAATATCGGGGAACACTGAAGCTTTCTTT. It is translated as CASSEISGNTEAFF. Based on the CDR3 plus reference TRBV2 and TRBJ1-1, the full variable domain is EPEVTQTPSHQVTQMGQEVILRCVPISNHLYFYWYRQILGQKVEFLVSFYNNEISEKSEIFDDQFSVERPDGSNFTLKIRSTKLEDSAMYFCASSEISGNTEAFFGQGTRLTVV.

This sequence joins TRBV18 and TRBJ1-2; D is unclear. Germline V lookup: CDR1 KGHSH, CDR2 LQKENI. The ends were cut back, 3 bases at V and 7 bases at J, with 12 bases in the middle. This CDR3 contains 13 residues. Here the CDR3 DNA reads TGTGCCAGCTCACCGGACGAACGACGTGGCTACACCTTC. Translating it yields CASSPDERRGYTF.

Written as DNA, the CDR3 is TGCGCCAGCAGTAGCGGGACAGAGGGTATACAGCCCCAGCATTTT. This gives the protein CASSSGTEGIQPQHF. The chain is built from TRBV4-1 and TRBJ1-5; 7 nucleotides align to TRBD1. CDR1 MGHRA and CDR2 YSYEKL come from the germline V gene. The CDR3 loop spans 15 amino acids. The trim removed 6 bases at V and 7 bases at J, leaving 12 bases unmatched.

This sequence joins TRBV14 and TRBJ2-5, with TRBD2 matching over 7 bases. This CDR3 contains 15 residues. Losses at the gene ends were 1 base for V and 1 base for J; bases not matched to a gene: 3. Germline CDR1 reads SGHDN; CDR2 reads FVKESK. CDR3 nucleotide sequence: TGTGCCAGCAGCCAAGTAGGGAGGGGCCAAGAGACCCAGTACTTC. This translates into CASSQVGRGQETQYF.

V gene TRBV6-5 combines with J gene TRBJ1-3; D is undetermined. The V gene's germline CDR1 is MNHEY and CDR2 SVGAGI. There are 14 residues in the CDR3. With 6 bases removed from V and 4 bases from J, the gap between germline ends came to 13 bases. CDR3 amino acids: CASRAIKRGNTIYF. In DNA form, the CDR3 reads TGTGCCAGCAGGGCCATTAAGAGGGGAAACACCATATATTTT.

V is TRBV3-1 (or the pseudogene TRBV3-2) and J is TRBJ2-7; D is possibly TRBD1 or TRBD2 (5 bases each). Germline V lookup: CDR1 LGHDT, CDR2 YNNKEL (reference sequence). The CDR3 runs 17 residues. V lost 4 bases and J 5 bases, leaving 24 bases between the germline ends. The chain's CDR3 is CASSPDEGFNTGHEQYF. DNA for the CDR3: TGTGCCAGCAGCCCCGATGAGGGCTTCAATACGGGACACGAGCAGTACTTC.

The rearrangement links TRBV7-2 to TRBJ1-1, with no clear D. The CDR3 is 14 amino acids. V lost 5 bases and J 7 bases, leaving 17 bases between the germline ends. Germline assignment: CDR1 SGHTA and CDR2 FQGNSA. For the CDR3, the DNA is TGTGCCAGCAGCCCTAAAGGCAGGCGAATTGAAGCTTTCTTT. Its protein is CASSPKGRRIEAFF.

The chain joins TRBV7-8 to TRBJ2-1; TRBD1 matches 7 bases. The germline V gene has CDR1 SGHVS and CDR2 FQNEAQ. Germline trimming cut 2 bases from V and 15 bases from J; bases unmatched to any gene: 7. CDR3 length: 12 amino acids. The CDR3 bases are TGTGCCAGCAGCTTAAGGGTCACAGGGGCGTTCTTC. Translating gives CASSLRVTGAFF. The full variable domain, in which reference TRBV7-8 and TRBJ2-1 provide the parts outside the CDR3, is GAGVSQSPRYKVAKRGQDVALRCDPISGHVSLFWYQQALGQGPEFLTYFQNEAQLDKSGLPSDRFFAERPEGSVSTLKIQRTQQEDSAVYLCASSLRVTGAFFGPGTRLTVL.

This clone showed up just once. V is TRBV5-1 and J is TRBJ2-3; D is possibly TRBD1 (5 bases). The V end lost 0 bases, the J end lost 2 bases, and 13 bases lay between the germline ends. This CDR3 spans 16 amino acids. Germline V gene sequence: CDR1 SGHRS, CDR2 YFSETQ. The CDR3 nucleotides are TGCGCCAGCAGCTTGGGGCAGGGCGTAAACACAGATACGCAGTATTTT. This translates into CASSLGQGVNTDTQYF.